A single sample is the source of the 8 T cell receptor beta chains below, sequenced in a study of T cell responses to AZD1222 COVID-19 vaccine. Profiled with immunoSEQ multiplex PCR; TCRdb holds only in-frame clones, not every one. Of tens of thousands of clones in the sample, around 84% were seen once. Sequencing used peripheral blood, obtained on day 0 of AZD1222 vaccination. The receptors come from an adult in good health.

The chain carries TRBV5-1 and TRBJ1-5; the match to TRBD1 covers 9 bases. With V trimmed by 1 base and J by 1 base, 3 bases remained unmatched. Germline CDR1 is SGHRS and CDR2 is YFSETQ. The CDR3 has 16 amino acids. The CDR3 here is CASSLWGTGSNQPQHF. In DNA form, the CDR3 reads TGCGCCAGCAGCTTGTGGGGGACAGGGAGCAATCAGCCCCAGCATTTT. The whole variable domain, remainder taken from reference TRBV5-1 and TRBJ1-5, is KAGVTQTPRYLIKTRGQQVTLSCSPISGHRSVSWYQQTPGQGLQFLFEYFSETQRNKGNFPGRFSGRQFSNSRSEMNVSTLELGDSALYLCASSLWGTGSNQPQHFGDGTRLSIL.

J is TRBJ2-1 and V is TRBV13; no clear D gene. Trimming removed 4 bases at V and 8 bases at J, with 6 bases between. The CDR3 extends over 11 amino acids. CDR1 PRHDT and CDR2 FYEKMQ come from the germline V gene (reference sequence). CDR3 residues: CASSSVDEQFF. CDR3 sequence (DNA): TGTGCCAGCAGCTCGGTCGATGAGCAGTTCTTC.

The V gene is TRBV4-3, the J gene TRBJ2-1, with TRBD2 matching over 7 bases. This CDR3 region has 15 residues. V lost 4 bases, J lost 4 bases, and 7 bases stayed unmatched. CDR1 and CDR2 from the germline V gene are LGHNA and YSLEER. The CDR3 loop is CASSPLGGGYNEQFF. For the CDR3, the DNA is TGCGCCAGCAGCCCTTTGGGGGGAGGGTACAATGAGCAGTTCTTC.

The genes are TRBV5-5 and TRBJ2-3; 12 bases map to TRBD2. Germline assignment: CDR1 SGHKS and CDR2 YYEKEE (reference sequence). CDR3 length: 17 amino acids. V was clipped by 4 bases and J by 5 bases; unmatched bases: 11. CDR3 nucleotide sequence: TGTGCCAGCAGCCCCCGGACTAGCGGGATTCCCCAAGATACGCAGTATTTT. Residues: CASSPRTSGIPQDTQYF.

This chain joins TRBV11-2 and TRBJ2-2; 12 nucleotides match TRBD1. The CDR3 has 18 amino acids. Germline assignment: CDR1 SGHAT and CDR2 FQNNGV. Trimming at V came to 5 bases and at J to 7 bases, leaving 14 bases not matched to a gene. CDR3 bases: TGTGCCAGCAGCCTAAAATTGGGGGACAGGGGGCCTTTCGGGGAGCTGTTTTTT. Translation: CASSLKLGDRGPFGELFF.

The chain is built from TRBV28 and TRBJ1-5; D is ambiguous. The length of the CDR3 is 14 residues. V was shortened by 3 bases and J by 2 bases, with 8 bases between the two germline ends. Germline V lookup: CDR1 MDHEN, CDR2 SYDVKM. This CDR3 reads CASSFQVGNQPQHF. DNA of the CDR3: TGTGCCAGCAGTTTCCAGGTTGGCAATCAGCCCCAGCATTTT.

The chain employs TRBV5-8 and TRBJ2-3, with 9 bases that match TRBD2. CDR1 is SGHTS, CDR2 YDEGEE, per germline. This CDR3 comprises 15 residues. Trimming took 3 bases from V and 5 from J; bases not matched to a gene: 7. CDR3 bases: TGTGCCAGCAGCTCCTCGGGACTAGCCGGAGATACGCAGTATTTT. It encodes CASSSSGLAGDTQYF.

The gene calls are TRBV5-1 and TRBJ1-6, with 7 bases aligning to TRBD1. The CDR3 spans 16 residues. Trimming removed 1 base from V and 10 bases from J; junction bases left unmatched: 11. Per the germline V gene, CDR1 is SGHRS and CDR2 is YFSETQ. CDR3 DNA sequence: TGCGCCAGCAGCTTGCTCGGGAGGGGGCGACAATCACCCCTCCACTTT. This sequence encodes CASSLLGRGRQSPLHF.